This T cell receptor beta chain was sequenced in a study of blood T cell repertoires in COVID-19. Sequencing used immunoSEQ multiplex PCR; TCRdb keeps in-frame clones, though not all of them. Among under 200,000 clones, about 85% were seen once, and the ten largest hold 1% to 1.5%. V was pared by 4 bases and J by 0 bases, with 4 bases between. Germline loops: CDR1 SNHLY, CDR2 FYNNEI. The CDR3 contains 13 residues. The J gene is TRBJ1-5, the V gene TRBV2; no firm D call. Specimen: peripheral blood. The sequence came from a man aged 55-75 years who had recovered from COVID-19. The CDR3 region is CASSVLSNQPQHF. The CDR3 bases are TGTGCCAGCAGTGTTCTTAGCAATCAGCCCCAGCATTTT.